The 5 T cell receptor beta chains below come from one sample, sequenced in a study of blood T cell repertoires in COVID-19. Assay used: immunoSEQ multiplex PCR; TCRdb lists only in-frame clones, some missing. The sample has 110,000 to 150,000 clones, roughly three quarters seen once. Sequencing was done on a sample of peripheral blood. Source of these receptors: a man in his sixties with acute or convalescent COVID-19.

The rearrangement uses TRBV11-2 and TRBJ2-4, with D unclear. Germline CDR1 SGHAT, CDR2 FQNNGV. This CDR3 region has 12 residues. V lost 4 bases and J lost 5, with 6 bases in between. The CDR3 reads CASSSAENIQYF. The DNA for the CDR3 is TGTGCCAGCAGCTCCGCAGAAAACATTCAGTACTTC.

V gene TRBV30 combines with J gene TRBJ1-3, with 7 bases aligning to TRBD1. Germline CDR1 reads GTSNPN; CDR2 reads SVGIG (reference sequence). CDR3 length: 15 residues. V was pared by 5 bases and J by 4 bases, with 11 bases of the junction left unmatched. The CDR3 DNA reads TGTGCCTGGGGGACAGAGCTTTTTTTCGGAAACACCATATATTTT. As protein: CAWGTELFFGNTIYF.

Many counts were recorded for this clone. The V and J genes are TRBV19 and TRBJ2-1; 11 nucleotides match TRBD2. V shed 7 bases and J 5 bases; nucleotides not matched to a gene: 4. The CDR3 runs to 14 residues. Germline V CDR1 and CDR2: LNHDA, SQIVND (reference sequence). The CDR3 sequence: CASIPTSGDNEQFF. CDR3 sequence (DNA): TGTGCCAGTATTCCGACTAGCGGGGACAATGAGCAGTTCTTC.

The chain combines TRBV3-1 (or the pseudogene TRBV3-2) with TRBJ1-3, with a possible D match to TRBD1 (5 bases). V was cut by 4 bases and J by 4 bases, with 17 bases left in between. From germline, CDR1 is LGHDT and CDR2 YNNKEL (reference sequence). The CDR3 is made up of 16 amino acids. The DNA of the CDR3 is TGTGCCAGCAGCCTTTCAGCGGGGACCAGGGGAAACACCATATATTTT. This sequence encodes CASSLSAGTRGNTIYF.

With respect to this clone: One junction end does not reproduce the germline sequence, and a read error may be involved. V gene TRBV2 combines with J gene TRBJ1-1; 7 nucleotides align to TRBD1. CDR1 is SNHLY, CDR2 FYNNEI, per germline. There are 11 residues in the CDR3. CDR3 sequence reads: CAGGTNTEAFF. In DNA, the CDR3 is TGCGCAGGGGGGACGAACACTGAAGCTTTCTTT.